This TCR beta chain was observed in a study of Ad26.COV2.S vaccination and SARS-CoV-2 variants. Study-wide points: The study found higher spike-specific TCR breadth in vaccine than placebo recipients.

Treatment: 15 to 20 received Ad26.COV2.S at low or high dose, single or two shots; about five received placebo; per-sample allocation not given. Sampling took place 63 days after the first vaccine or placebo injection. This clone is classed as medium-sized. What it binds is unknown. This same CDR3 is encoded by further DNA sequences in the sample. The protocol was immunoSEQ multiplex PCR, while the TCRdb copy is restricted to in-frame clones and leaves out a portion. Among about 350,000 clones, 80% to 90% were seen once, and the ten largest hold roughly 5%. CDR1 and CDR2 (germline): LNHDA, SQIVND (reference sequence). Trimming cost V 6 bases and J 1 base, with 9 bases left between them. This CDR3 has 13 amino acids.

The receptor was isolated from a person aged 18 to 65 who received the Ad26.COV2.S COVID-19 vaccine or a placebo. The sample was peripheral blood, taken in a trial of Ad26.COV2.S vaccine versus placebo. The chain is built from TRBV19 and TRBJ1-1; possible D gene TRBD1, 6 bases. CDR3 DNA: TGTGCCAGTAGCAGGGGCGGGAACACTGAAGCTTTCTTT. This gives the protein CASSRGGNTEAFF.